This T cell receptor beta chain was found in a study of cytomegalovirus exposure and HLA in healthy donors. General observations from the study: Whilst most TCR sequences proved rare, a subset of public TCRs occurred across many donors. The study designated fewer than 200 TCR beta chains cytomegalovirus-associated.

Comments on this clone: Its target is unknown.

CDR3 length: 17 residues. The germline V gene encodes CDR1 LNHDA and CDR2 SQIVND (reference sequence). Trimming took 1 base from V and 3 from J; bases not matched to a gene: 8. Primers: 60 Vbeta forward and 13 Jbeta reverse. Assay used: immunoSEQ multiplex PCR; TCRdb lists only in-frame clones, some missing. The sample contains around 120,000 clones, around three quarters of which appear only once. Donors had nominal health at sampling but likely had unrecorded immune exposures. This receptor was identified in a woman aged 40-49 years in good health and CMV-seropositive. Sequencing was carried out using PBMCs. This chain links TRBV19 with TRBJ2-2; TRBD2 aligns across 7 bases. This chain's CDR3 is CASSIVASGFYTGELFF. CDR3 nucleotide sequence: TGTGCCAGTAGTATAGTGGCTAGCGGTTTCTACACCGGGGAGCTGTTTTTT.